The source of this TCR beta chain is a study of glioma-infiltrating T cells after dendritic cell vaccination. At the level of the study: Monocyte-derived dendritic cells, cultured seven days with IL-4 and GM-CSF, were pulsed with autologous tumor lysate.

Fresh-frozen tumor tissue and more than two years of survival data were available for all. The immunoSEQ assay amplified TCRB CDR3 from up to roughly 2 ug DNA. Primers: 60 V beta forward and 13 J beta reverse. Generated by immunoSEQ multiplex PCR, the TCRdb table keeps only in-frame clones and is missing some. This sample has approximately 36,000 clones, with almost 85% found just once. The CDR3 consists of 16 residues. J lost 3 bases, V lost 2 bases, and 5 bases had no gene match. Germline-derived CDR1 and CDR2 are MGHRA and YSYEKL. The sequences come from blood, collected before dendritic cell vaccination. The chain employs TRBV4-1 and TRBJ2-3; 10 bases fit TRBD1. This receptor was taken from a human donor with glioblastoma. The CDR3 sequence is CASSQPGQGMTDTQYF. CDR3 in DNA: TGCGCCAGCAGCCAACCGGGACAGGGGATGACAGATACGCAGTATTTT.